This paragraph covers one T cell receptor beta chain sequence. The protocol was immunoSEQ multiplex PCR, while the TCRdb copy is restricted to in-frame clones and leaves out a portion. The sample includes more than 300,000 clones, around 90% of them seen just once. V lost 0 bases and J lost 4, with 10 bases in between. In germline, CDR1 is SGHRS, CDR2 YFSETQ. CDR3 size: 14 residues. These data come from a study of blood T cell repertoires in COVID-19. The sequenced material came from peripheral blood. The chain has TRBV5-1 and TRBJ2-5; D is perhaps TRBD2 (6 bases). The sequence was obtained from a man aged 18 to 30 who had recovered from COVID-19. CDR3 nucleotides: TGCGCCAGCAGCTTGGACGGAGGGAGAGAGACCCAGTACTTC. Translating it yields CASSLDGGRETQYF. Filled out from reference TRBV5-1 and TRBJ2-5, the complete variable domain reads KAGVTQTPRYLIKTRGQQVTLSCSPISGHRSVSWYQQTPGQGLQFLFEYFSETQRNKGNFPGRFSGRQFSNSRSEMNVSTLELGDSALYLCASSLDGGRETQYFGPGTRLLVL.